These 13 T cell receptor beta chains came from one sample sequenced in a study of TIL therapy for anti-PD-1-resistant metastatic lung cancer. Time point given: pre-treatment sample, taken before nivolumab and TIL therapy. The libraries were made with immunoSEQ v3. Assay: immunoSEQ multiplex PCR; the TCRdb copy retains only in-frame clones and omits some. Of some 45,000 clones in the sample, about 86% were seen once. The sample consisted of blood, taken at baseline. The receptors here all came from a person between 30 and 80 years old with non-small cell lung cancer.

The CDR3 region has the DNA TGTGCCACCAGCAGAGATGTGGGGAACAATGAGCAGTTCTTC. It encodes CATSRDVGNNEQFF. The chain has TRBV15 and TRBJ2-1, with D unresolved. The CDR3 runs to 14 residues. V shed 0 bases and J shed 5 bases, with 8 bases lying between them. Germline V gene sequence: CDR1 LNHNV, CDR2 YYDKDF (reference sequence).

The rearrangement uses TRBV7-9 and TRBJ2-1; 7 bases line up with TRBD2. The trim removed 6 bases at V and 9 bases at J, leaving 8 bases unmatched. Germline CDR1 SEHNR, CDR2 FQNEAQ (reference sequence). This CDR3 is 13 amino acids long. Here the CDR3 reads CASSRSLAVEQFF. The CDR3 nucleotides read TGTGCCAGCAGTCGCAGTCTAGCGGTTGAGCAGTTCTTC.

The chain uses TRBV27 and TRBJ1-1; TRBD1 matches 10 bases. V shed 4 bases and J 3 bases; nucleotides not matched to a gene: 8. This CDR3 is 16 amino acids long. The germline CDR1 and CDR2 sequences are MNHEY and SMNVEV (reference sequence). DNA for the CDR3: TGTGCCAGCAGTTCCCGACAGGGGGCTAAGTACACTGAAGCTTTCTTT. Encoded protein: CASSSRQGAKYTEAFF.

The CDR3 sequence: CASSDRDRGSHTGELFF. DNA for the CDR3: TGTGCCAGCAGCGACCGGGACAGGGGATCCCACACCGGGGAGCTGTTTTTT. V and J are TRBV4-2 and TRBJ2-2, with 10 bases that match TRBD1. The trim removed 5 bases at V and 3 bases at J, leaving 9 bases unmatched. Germline V CDR1 and CDR2: LGHNA, YNFKEQ. This CDR3 region has 17 residues.

This chain links TRBV5-8 with TRBJ2-6, with D hard to call. CDR1 and CDR2 from the germline V gene are SGHTS and YDEGEE. The CDR3 totals 12 residues. Trimming stripped 7 bases from V and 5 bases from J, with 7 bases between. CDR3: CASYLWANVLTF. In DNA, the CDR3 is TGTGCCAGCTACCTCTGGGCCAACGTCCTGACTTTC.

This clone was counted once. The rearrangement links TRBV28 to TRBJ2-1; TRBD1 matches 8 bases. The CDR3 contains 15 residues. V trimming: 2 bases; J trimming: 2 bases; junction bases outside the gene matches: 2. Germline assignment: CDR1 MDHEN and CDR2 SYDVKM. CDR3 DNA: TGTGCCAGCAGTTTACCGGACAGGGCCTACAATGAGCAGTTCTTC. It specifies CASSLPDRAYNEQFF.

CDR3: CATSRDEGTGYNEQFF. CDR3 coding DNA: TGTGCCACCAGCAGAGATGAAGGGACAGGGTACAATGAGCAGTTCTTC. This rearrangement joins TRBV15 to TRBJ2-1; TRBD1 matches 9 bases. Germline CDR1 LNHNV, CDR2 YYDKDF (reference sequence). V dropped 0 bases and J dropped 4; count of bases not matched to a gene: 4. CDR3 size: 16 residues.

The chain has TRBV7-2 and TRBJ2-1; D gene unclear. The V gene lost 5 bases and the J gene lost 8 bases, with 16 bases spanning the gap. The CDR3 is made up of 14 amino acids. CDR1 SGHTA and CDR2 FQGNSA come from the germline V gene. This CDR3 reads CASSLDGPLDEQFF. The CDR3 DNA is TGTGCCAGCAGCCTCGATGGGCCCCTCGATGAGCAGTTCTTC.

The rearrangement links TRBV18 to TRBJ1-1; possibly TRBD1 for D (5 bases). The germline V gene has CDR1 KGHSH and CDR2 LQKENI. V lost 3 bases, J lost 2 bases, and 13 bases lay in between. This CDR3 is 15 amino acids long. The CDR3 nucleotides are TGTGCCAGCTCACCGGGGGTGGCGGTTAACACTGAAGCTTTCTTT. Its protein is CASSPGVAVNTEAFF.

The chain combines TRBV19 with TRBJ1-6; D gene uncertain. Trimming left V 5 bases short and J 5 bases short, with 19 bases between. The CDR3 loop spans 17 amino acids. Germline V gene data show CDR1 as LNHDA and CDR2 as SQIVND (reference sequence). The CDR3 bases are TGTGCCAGTAGTCCTAGTATCATACCGCCAAATAATTCACCCCTCCACTTT. It specifies CASSPSIIPPNNSPLHF. Variable domain in full (rest from reference TRBV19 and TRBJ1-6): DGGITQSPKYLFRKEGQNVTLSCEQNLNHDAMYWYRQDPGQGLRLIYYSQIVNDFQKGDIAEGYSVSREKKESFPLTVTSAQKNPTAFYLCASSPSIIPPNNSPLHFGNGTRLTVT.

This rearrangement joins TRBV5-1 to TRBJ1-3, with a possible D match to TRBD1 (6 bases). Trimming took off 4 bases at V and 4 bases at J, with 12 bases between the two ends. The germline V gene has CDR1 SGHRS and CDR2 YFSETQ. The CDR3 totals 14 residues. CDR3 coding DNA: TGCGCCAGCAGCCCCGGGACATCGGGAAACACCATATATTTT. This sequence encodes CASSPGTSGNTIYF. Full variable domain (rest looked up from reference TRBV5-1 and TRBJ1-3): KAGVTQTPRYLIKTRGQQVTLSCSPISGHRSVSWYQQTPGQGLQFLFEYFSETQRNKGNFPGRFSGRQFSNSRSEMNVSTLELGDSALYLCASSPGTSGNTIYFGEGSWLTVV.

The chain couples TRBV28 to TRBJ2-3; D possibly corresponds to TRBD2 (6 bases). Germline values: CDR1 MDHEN, CDR2 SYDVKM. This CDR3 spans 15 amino acids. The V end was cut by 2 bases, the J end by 2 bases, with 11 bases between. The CDR3 region is CASSLVADLTDTQYF. The DNA for the CDR3 is TGTGCCAGCAGTTTAGTAGCGGACCTCACAGATACGCAGTATTTT. The complete variable domain, with remaining parts taken from reference TRBV28 and TRBJ2-3, reads DVKVTQSSRYLVKRTGEKVFLECVQDMDHENMFWYRQDPGLGLRLIYFSYDVKMKEKGDIPEGYSVSREKKERFSLILESASTNQTSMYLCASSLVADLTDTQYFGPGTRLTVL.

This clone is a singleton in its sample. The J gene is TRBJ2-2, the V gene TRBV6-1, with TRBD1 matching over 8 bases. The V and J ends lost 2 bases and 3 bases, in that order; junction bases with no gene match: 5. Germline CDR1 is MNHNS and CDR2 is SASEGT. The CDR3 sequence is 16 residues long. The CDR3 nucleotides are TGTGCCAGCAGTGAATCGGGACAGGTCCACACCGGGGAGCTGTTTTTT. It encodes CASSESGQVHTGELFF.